Listed below are T cell receptor beta chains from one sample, sequenced in a study of PD-L1 blockade in urothelial cancer. The assay was immunoSEQ multiplex PCR, and TCRdb's table has in-frame clones only and misses some. Among roughly 16,000 clones, about nine tenths were seen once, and the ten largest hold 5.9%. The sequencing here drew on PBMCs, taken around atezolizumab (anti-PD-L1) treatment. The receptors were gathered from a man aged 45 to 65 with urothelial cancer. Both conserved end residues are part of each CDR3. The D gene is left open where the match is weak. The size field is filled for only some rows; it gives once, few, many or a size class.

clone_size: .; d_call: TRBD2; cdr3_length: 16; v_call: TRBV19; j_call: TRBJ2-3; cdr3_nt: TGTGCCAGTAGTATCCTAGCGGGAGCTGGCACAGATACGCAGTATTTT; cdr3_aa: CASSILAGAGTDTQYF
clone_size: .; d_call: TRBD2; cdr3_length: 15; v_call: TRBV4-3; j_call: TRBJ2-1; cdr3_nt: TGCGCCAGCAGCCAGGACCGGGAGGTCTACAATGAGCAGTTCTTC; cdr3_aa: CASSQDREVYNEQFF
clone_size: few; d_call: .; cdr3_length: 13; v_call: TRBV30; j_call: TRBJ1-1; cdr3_nt: TGTGCCTGGAGTTACCCTCCACAGGGTAGAGCTTTCTTT; cdr3_aa: CAWSYPPQGRAFF
clone_size: .; d_call: .; cdr3_length: 14; v_call: TRBV18; j_call: TRBJ1-5; cdr3_nt: TGTGCCAGCTCGCAGCGGACTGGGAATCAGCCCCAGCATTTT; cdr3_aa: CASSQRTGNQPQHF
clone_size: .; d_call: TRBD1; cdr3_length: 14; v_call: TRBV27; j_call: TRBJ2-7; cdr3_nt: TGTGCCAGCACCCGACAGGGTAAGGCCTACGAGCAGTACTTC; cdr3_aa: CASTRQGKAYEQYF
clone_size: .; d_call: .; cdr3_length: 11; v_call: TRBV5-1; j_call: TRBJ2-7; cdr3_nt: TGCGCCAGCAGCTTGGTAGACGAGCAGTACTTC; cdr3_aa: CASSLVDEQYF
clone_size: few; d_call: TRBD2; cdr3_length: 15; v_call: TRBV9; j_call: TRBJ2-7; cdr3_nt: TGTGCCAGCAGCGCAACTAGCGGGAGTATGCACGAGCAGTACTTC; cdr3_aa: CASSATSGSMHEQYF
clone_size: .; d_call: .; cdr3_length: 14; v_call: TRBV19; j_call: TRBJ2-7; cdr3_nt: TGTGCCAGTAGTAGGGGGGTTGATCGCTACGAGCAGTACTTC; cdr3_aa: CASSRGVDRYEQYF
clone_size: .; d_call: .; cdr3_length: 16; v_call: TRBV11-2; j_call: TRBJ2-2; cdr3_nt: TGTGCCAGCTGTGGGGGGGCAGGGCCGAACACCGGGGAGCTGTTTTTT; cdr3_aa: CASCGGAGPNTGELFF
clone_size: .; d_call: TRBD1; cdr3_length: 19; v_call: TRBV10-1; j_call: TRBJ2-2; cdr3_nt: TGCGCCAGCACCATGGGGACAGGGGGCGACGGAGCGAACACCGGGGAGCTGTTTTTT; cdr3_aa: CASTMGTGGDGANTGELFF
clone_size: .; d_call: .; cdr3_length: 13; v_call: TRBV7-8; j_call: TRBJ1-1; cdr3_nt: TGTGCCAGCAGCTGGGGGAGGGACACTGAAGCTTTCTTT; cdr3_aa: CASSWGRDTEAFF
clone_size: .; d_call: .; cdr3_length: 15; v_call: TRBV7-6; j_call: TRBJ1-1; cdr3_nt: TGTGCCAGCAGCTCTGCGGACAGTCAGAACACTGAAGCTTTCTTT; cdr3_aa: CASSSADSQNTEAFF
clone_size: .; d_call: TRBD1; cdr3_length: 14; v_call: TRBV4-1; j_call: TRBJ2-7; cdr3_nt: TGCGCCAGCAGCCAAGAGGGACAGGGCTACGAGCAGTACTTC; cdr3_aa: CASSQEGQGYEQYF
clone_size: .; d_call: .; cdr3_length: 14; v_call: TRBV30; j_call: TRBJ2-2; cdr3_nt: TGTGCCTGGAGGGGTCTAGACTACACCGGGGAGCTGTTTTTT; cdr3_aa: CAWRGLDYTGELFF
clone_size: .; d_call: .; cdr3_length: 13; v_call: TRBV5-1; j_call: TRBJ2-7; cdr3_nt: TGCGCCAGCAGCTATCAGGGATCCTACGAGCAGTACTTC; cdr3_aa: CASSYQGSYEQYF
clone_size: once; d_call: TRBD2; cdr3_length: 14; v_call: TRBV27; j_call: TRBJ2-1; cdr3_nt: TGTGCCAGCAACCCAGCGGGGAGCTACAATGAGCAGTTCTTC; cdr3_aa: CASNPAGSYNEQFF
clone_size: .; d_call: TRBD1; cdr3_length: 14; v_call: TRBV7-8; j_call: TRBJ1-4; cdr3_nt: TGTGCCAGCAGCTTTCGACAGGGTAATGAAAAACTGTTTTTT; cdr3_aa: CASSFRQGNEKLFF
clone_size: .; d_call: TRBD2; cdr3_length: 16; v_call: TRBV4-1; j_call: TRBJ2-7; cdr3_nt: TGCGCCAGCAGCCAAGATCTGACTAGCGGGAGTTACAAGCAGTACTTC; cdr3_aa: CASSQDLTSGSYKQYF
clone_size: once; d_call: TRBD1; cdr3_length: 15; v_call: TRBV7-9; j_call: TRBJ2-3; cdr3_nt: TGTGCCAGCAGCCTGGGACAGGGGGACACAGATACGCAGTATTTT; cdr3_aa: CASSLGQGDTDTQYF
clone_size: .; d_call: TRBD1; cdr3_length: 19; v_call: TRBV7-2; j_call: TRBJ1-3; cdr3_nt: TGTGCCAGCAGCTTACCGGTTGGTGACAGGGTTGCCTCTGGAAACACCATATATTTT; cdr3_aa: CASSLPVGDRVASGNTIYF
clone_size: .; d_call: .; cdr3_length: 12; v_call: TRBV30; j_call: TRBJ1-1; cdr3_nt: TGTGCTGGCCGGGGATCGAACACTGAAGCTTTCTTT; cdr3_aa: CAGRGSNTEAFF
clone_size: .; d_call: .; cdr3_length: 14; v_call: TRBV25-1; j_call: TRBJ1-1; cdr3_nt: TGTGCCAGCAGATTAGACAGTCCCAGAGCTGAAGCTTTCTTT; cdr3_aa: CASRLDSPRAEAFF
clone_size: .; d_call: TRBD1; cdr3_length: 14; v_call: TRBV27; j_call: TRBJ2-5; cdr3_nt: TGTGCCAGCAGTTTGACAGGGTATCAAGAGACCCAGTACTTC; cdr3_aa: CASSLTGYQETQYF
clone_size: .; d_call: .; cdr3_length: 18; v_call: TRBV7-9; j_call: TRBJ1-2; cdr3_nt: TGTGCCAGCAGCTTAGGGATGAGTCAGACAGCCCTGGGTTATGGCTACACCTTC; cdr3_aa: CASSLGMSQTALGYGYTF
clone_size: .; d_call: TRBD2; cdr3_length: 16; v_call: TRBV18; j_call: TRBJ2-1; cdr3_nt: TGTGCCAGCTCACCTCCTGGGGGGGGACCCGACAATGAGCAGTTCTTC; cdr3_aa: CASSPPGGGPDNEQFF
clone_size: .; d_call: .; cdr3_length: 13; v_call: TRBV15; j_call: TRBJ2-3; cdr3_nt: TGTGCCACCCGAGGCGGGGGCACAGATACGCAGTATTTT; cdr3_aa: CATRGGGTDTQYF
clone_size: .; d_call: .; cdr3_length: 16; v_call: TRBV14; j_call: TRBJ2-5; cdr3_nt: TGTGCCAGCAGCCAAGAATTGGGGGGTCTAGGAGAGACCCAGTACTTC; cdr3_aa: CASSQELGGLGETQYF
clone_size: .; d_call: TRBD1; cdr3_length: 13; v_call: TRBV7-6; j_call: TRBJ1-2; cdr3_nt: TGTGCCAGCAGGCCCGGGACAGGGGATGGCTACACCTTC; cdr3_aa: CASRPGTGDGYTF
clone_size: .; d_call: .; cdr3_length: 13; v_call: TRBV30; j_call: TRBJ1-5; cdr3_nt: TGTGCCTGGAGTACAGGGAACAATCAGCCCCAGCATTTT; cdr3_aa: CAWSTGNNQPQHF
clone_size: .; d_call: .; cdr3_length: 13; v_call: TRBV30; j_call: TRBJ2-7; cdr3_nt: TGTGCCTGGGGTAGCGACTACTCCTACGAGCAGTACTTC; cdr3_aa: CAWGSDYSYEQYF
clone_size: .; d_call: TRBD1; cdr3_length: 16; v_call: TRBV6-1; j_call: TRBJ2-4; cdr3_nt: TGTGCCAGCAGTGGAGAAACACAGGGGTCCAAAAACATTCAGTACTTC; cdr3_aa: CASSGETQGSKNIQYF
clone_size: few; d_call: TRBD1; cdr3_length: 16; v_call: TRBV30; j_call: TRBJ1-5; cdr3_nt: TGTGCCTGGAGTGCTGAGACAGGGCGCAGCAATCAGCCCCAGCATTTT; cdr3_aa: CAWSAETGRSNQPQHF
clone_size: once; d_call: .; cdr3_length: 17; v_call: TRBV9; j_call: TRBJ2-6; cdr3_nt: TGTGCCAGCAGCCACCAGGGCCCACGAACGGGGGCCAACGTCCTGACTTTC; cdr3_aa: CASSHQGPRTGANVLTF
clone_size: .; d_call: .; cdr3_length: 15; v_call: TRBV18; j_call: TRBJ1-1; cdr3_nt: TGTGCCAGCTCACCACGACAGGACGGGGACACTGAAGCTTTCTTT; cdr3_aa: CASSPRQDGDTEAFF
clone_size: once; d_call: .; cdr3_length: 15; v_call: TRBV6-5; j_call: TRBJ2-6; cdr3_nt: TGTGCCAGCAGTAGATACACCGCTGGGGCCAACGTCCTGACTTTC; cdr3_aa: CASSRYTAGANVLTF
clone_size: .; d_call: .; cdr3_length: 14; v_call: TRBV6-5; j_call: TRBJ1-1; cdr3_nt: TGTGCCAGCAGTTACGGGGGGATGAACACTGAAGCTTTCTTT; cdr3_aa: CASSYGGMNTEAFF
clone_size: .; d_call: TRBD2; cdr3_length: 17; v_call: TRBV5-1; j_call: TRBJ2-1; cdr3_nt: TGCGCCAGCAGCATCTCGCTAAGCGGGAGCTCCTACAATGAGCAGTTCTTC; cdr3_aa: CASSISLSGSSYNEQFF
clone_size: medium-sized; d_call: .; cdr3_length: 15; v_call: TRBV11-2; j_call: TRBJ1-2; cdr3_nt: TGTGCCAGCAGCTTGGGGAACACAGGGTCCGGTGGCTACACCTTC; cdr3_aa: CASSLGNTGSGGYTF
clone_size: once; d_call: TRBD1; cdr3_length: 16; v_call: TRBV27; j_call: TRBJ1-2; cdr3_nt: TGTGCCAGCAGACGGACAGGGGGAAGAGGTGGCTATGGCTACACCTTC; cdr3_aa: CASRRTGGRGGYGYTF
clone_size: .; d_call: .; cdr3_length: 15; v_call: TRBV11-2; j_call: TRBJ2-2; cdr3_nt: TGTGCCAGCAGCTTGGGGCAGGGGAACACCGGGGAGCTGTTTTTT; cdr3_aa: CASSLGQGNTGELFF
clone_size: few; d_call: .; cdr3_length: 12; v_call: TRBV4-1; j_call: TRBJ1-2; cdr3_nt: TGCGCCAGCAGCCAAGACGTCGTGGGCTACACCTTC; cdr3_aa: CASSQDVVGYTF
clone_size: .; d_call: TRBD1; cdr3_length: 12; v_call: TRBV30; j_call: TRBJ2-1; cdr3_nt: TGTGCCTGGACGAAACAGGGGAGTGAGCAGTTCTTC; cdr3_aa: CAWTKQGSEQFF